The next 18 T cell receptor beta chains were all read from a single sample in a study of siplizumab effects on memory and regulatory T cells. Profiled with immunoSEQ multiplex PCR; TCRdb holds only in-frame clones, not every one. The sample records around 100,000 clones, 75% to 95% being singletons. Sequencing input: CD4+ T cells sorted from blood. All receptors come from a human donor in good health.

V is TRBV6-5 and J is TRBJ1-3; D not certain. The germline gives CDR1 MNHEY, CDR2 SVGAGI. V gave up 0 bases and J gave up 2 bases, with 5 bases separating them. The CDR3 spans 14 residues. The CDR3 reads CASSYSGAGNTIYF. The CDR3 DNA sequence: TGTGCCAGCAGTTACTCCGGAGCTGGAAACACCATATATTTT.

This chain connects TRBV5-6 to TRBJ1-2, with 7 positions matching TRBD1. CDR1 is SGHDT and CDR2 is YYEEEE in the germline V gene. The CDR3 has 15 amino acids. V lost 4 bases to trimming and J lost 1 base; unmatched junction nucleotides: 7. This CDR3 is CASSRPTGINYGYTF. CDR3 DNA sequence: TGTGCCAGCAGCCGGCCGACAGGGATTAACTATGGCTACACCTTC.

The V and J genes are TRBV19 and TRBJ2-5, with 7 nucleotides matching TRBD2. Per germline, CDR1 LNHDA and CDR2 SQIVND (reference sequence). The CDR3 sequence is 14 residues long. Trimming took 1 base from V and 3 from J; bases not matched to a gene: 2. CDR3 in amino acids: CASSIASGKETQYF. The CDR3 coding sequence is TGTGCCAGTAGTATAGCTAGCGGTAAAGAGACCCAGTACTTC.

The chain links TRBV27 to TRBJ2-3; 8 nucleotides align to TRBD2. With 2 bases clipped from V and 0 bases from J, the junction kept 13 bases outside the gene matches. The CDR3 is 19 amino acids. The germline gives CDR1 MNHEY, CDR2 SMNVEV (reference sequence). The CDR3 DNA is TGTGCCAGCAGTTTAAGGGCGAGCGGGGGCGCTTTTAGCACAGATACGCAGTATTTT. It encodes CASSLRASGGAFSTDTQYF.

This rearrangement joins TRBV12-1 to TRBJ1-6. TRBV12-1 represents a pseudogene. This CDR3 region has 15 residues. CDR3 bases: TGTGCCAGCAGCTTTCTCTATAGAACGAGTTCACCCCTCCACTTT. Translation gives CASSFLYRTSSPLHF.

The J gene is TRBJ2-3, the V gene TRBV4-1; no clear D. Germline V CDR1 and CDR2: MGHRA, YSYEKL. V was clipped by 1 base and J by 5 bases, with 4 bases between them. This CDR3 region has 12 residues. The CDR3 sequence is CASSQVQDTQYF. CDR3 sequence (DNA): TGCGCCAGCAGCCAAGTGCAAGATACGCAGTATTTT.

The chain employs TRBV2 and TRBJ2-2; tentative D call: TRBD2 (6 bases). Germline assignment: CDR1 SNHLY and CDR2 FYNNEI. There are 16 residues in the CDR3. V was trimmed by 3 bases and J by 0 bases, leaving 11 bases between them. CDR3 sequence (DNA): TGTGCCAGCAGTGAGACGGTAGCGGCGAACACCGGGGAGCTGTTTTTT. Translating it yields CASSETVAANTGELFF. Together with reference TRBV2 and TRBJ2-2, the CDR3 gives the full variable domain: EPEVTQTPSHQVTQMGQEVILRCVPISNHLYFYWYRQILGQKVEFLVSFYNNEISEKSEIFDDQFSVERPDGSNFTLKIRSTKLEDSAMYFCASSETVAANTGELFFGEGSRLTVL.

The chain joins TRBV25-1 to TRBJ1-5; no clear D. Germline CDR1 is MGHDK and CDR2 is SYGVNS. This CDR3 has 13 residues. Between the trimmed V and J ends, which lost 6 bases and 4 bases, there was a span of 10 bases. The CDR3 region is CASSSQVNQPQHF. In nucleotides, the CDR3 is TGTGCCAGCAGCTCGCAGGTTAATCAGCCCCAGCATTTT.

V usage is TRBV2 and J usage is TRBJ2-2; 9 nucleotides agree with TRBD2. Losses at the gene ends were 10 bases for V and 1 base for J; bases not matched to a gene: 4. Germline CDR1 reads SNHLY; CDR2 reads FYNNEI. This CDR3 is built from 14 residues. The CDR3 spells CAKAGGLNTGELFF. The CDR3 DNA is TGTGCCAAAGCGGGGGGCCTGAACACCGGGGAGCTGTTTTTT.

The chain couples TRBV5-1 to TRBJ2-5; D unresolved. The CDR3 extends over 13 amino acids. The germline CDR1 and CDR2 sequences are SGHRS and YFSETQ. V was shortened by 3 bases and J by 0 bases, with 6 bases between the two germline ends. The CDR3 sequence is CASSSNDQETQYF. CDR3 nucleotide sequence: TGCGCCAGCAGCTCCAACGACCAAGAGACCCAGTACTTC. Looking up the rest from reference TRBV5-1 and TRBJ2-5 gives the full variable domain: KAGVTQTPRYLIKTRGQQVTLSCSPISGHRSVSWYQQTPGQGLQFLFEYFSETQRNKGNFPGRFSGRQFSNSRSEMNVSTLELGDSALYLCASSSNDQETQYFGPGTRLLVL.

The chain links TRBV4-2 to TRBJ2-2; 11 nucleotides match TRBD2. Germline values: CDR1 LGHNA, CDR2 YNFKEQ. With 1 base clipped from V and 0 bases from J, the junction kept 4 bases outside the gene matches. The CDR3 spans 18 residues. The CDR3 is CASSQGLAGSANTGELFF. DNA for the CDR3: TGTGCCAGCAGCCAAGGACTAGCGGGATCCGCGAACACCGGGGAGCTGTTTTTT.

The chain links TRBV9 to TRBJ2-5, with D tentatively TRBD1 or TRBD2 (5 bases each). The CDR3 runs to 16 residues. Per the germline V gene, CDR1 is SGDLS and CDR2 is YYNGEE. Between the trimmed V and J ends, which lost 0 bases and 4 bases, there was a span of 16 bases. The CDR3 sequence: CASSVGIGAPGETQYF. The DNA for the CDR3 is TGTGCCAGCAGCGTAGGAATCGGGGCGCCGGGAGAGACCCAGTACTTC. The full variable domain, with the rest looked up from reference TRBV9 and TRBJ2-5, is DSGVTQTPKHLITATGQRVTLRCSPRSGDLSVYWYQQSLDQGLQFLIQYYNGEERAKGNILERFSAQQFPDLHSELNLSSLELGDSALYFCASSVGIGAPGETQYFGPGTRLLVL.

V gene TRBV19 combines with J gene TRBJ1-5; TRBD1 might be the D (5 bases). The CDR3 has 15 amino acids. Germline assignment: CDR1 LNHDA and CDR2 SQIVND (reference sequence). V shed 0 bases and J shed 1 base, with 7 bases lying between them. In DNA form, the CDR3 reads TGTGCCAGTAGTATAGACCGACAGAGCAATCAGCCCCAGCATTTT. Its protein is CASSIDRQSNQPQHF.

The rearrangement links TRBV4-1 to TRBJ1-1, with D unresolved. The V gene's germline CDR1 is MGHRA and CDR2 YSYEKL. The CDR3 loop spans 13 amino acids. Trimming left V 3 bases short and J 0 bases short, with 5 bases between. This chain's CDR3 is CASSQGMNTEAFF. The CDR3 DNA sequence: TGCGCCAGCAGCCAGGGTATGAACACTGAAGCTTTCTTT.

This chain links TRBV27 with TRBJ2-3; D call uncertain. Trimming removed 5 bases at V and 3 bases at J, with 18 bases between. Looked up from germline, CDR1 is MNHEY and CDR2 is SMNVEV (reference sequence). The CDR3 is 16 residues long. The CDR3 loop reads CASSIRPNPGTDTQYF. The DNA of the CDR3 is TGTGCCAGCAGTATAAGACCCAACCCTGGGACAGATACGCAGTATTTT.

This chain uses TRBV2 with TRBJ1-5; TRBD1 is a possible D gene (5 bases). This CDR3 comprises 13 residues. V was cut by 8 bases and J by 4 bases, with 12 bases left in between. Germline V gene data show CDR1 as SNHLY and CDR2 as FYNNEI. For the CDR3, the DNA is TGTGCCAGCGGGAGACAGATTAATCAGCCCCAGCATTTT. It is translated as CASGRQINQPQHF.

The chain recombines TRBV19 with TRBJ1-5; D may be TRBD1 (5 bases). The CDR3 spans 13 residues. V shed 1 base and J shed 6 bases, with 7 bases lying between them. CDR1 is LNHDA and CDR2 is SQIVND in the germline V gene (reference sequence). The CDR3 spells CASSIGGGQPQHF. In DNA, the CDR3 is TGTGCCAGTAGTATAGGGGGCGGTCAGCCCCAGCATTTT.

There are a few counts of this clone. The V gene is TRBV4-1, the J gene TRBJ1-6; 8 positions match TRBD1. V lost 3 bases to trimming and J lost 9 bases; unmatched junction nucleotides: 4. Germline CDR1 is MGHRA and CDR2 is YSYEKL. The CDR3 is 14 amino acids. CDR3: CASSQDRVSSPLHF. The DNA for the CDR3 is TGCGCCAGCAGCCAGGACAGGGTGTCTTCACCCCTCCACTTT.